This T cell receptor (beta chain) stems from a study of blood T cell repertoires in COVID-19. Across the whole study: COVID-19 samples, acute and convalescent, were from the United States, Italy and Spain. PBMCs, B-cell-depleted T cells, or T cells provided the cDNA or gDNA that made up the material.

Germline CDR1 SGHNT, CDR2 YENEEA. The CDR3 contains 13 residues. The V and J ends lost 5 bases and 3 bases respectively, with 11 bases between them. Methods used by the authors: Amplification of reference gene primers was used by the study to estimate nucleated cell counts. Only in-frame clones appear in the TCRdb table, and some are missing; sequencing was by immunoSEQ multiplex PCR. For V, J and clone size, that table is used; D and trimming come from the DNA. The profile shows fewer than 350,000 clones, around 87% of them singletons. Sequenced: peripheral blood. V usage is TRBV11-3 and J usage is TRBJ2-7; TRBD1 might be the D (5 bases). The sequence was collected from a woman in her forties or fifties who had recovered from COVID-19. In DNA form, the CDR3 reads TGTGCCAGCAGCCACGCCGACAGCTACGAGCAGTACTTC. Its protein product is CASSHADSYEQYF.